This T cell receptor beta chain was recorded in a study of blood T cell repertoires in COVID-19. This CDR3 spans 20 amino acids. J lost 4 bases, V lost 4 bases, and 23 bases had no gene match. Germline CDR1 is KGHSH and CDR2 is LQKENI. TCRdb's table, derived via immunoSEQ multiplex PCR, lists solely in-frame clones and lacks some. The data hold a few hundred thousand clones, with around 90% observed a single time. Those who participated ranged in age from about 18 to 89 years and resided in around 22 US areas. V and J are TRBV18 and TRBJ2-7; TRBD1 matches 9 bases. The sample taken for sequencing was PBMCs or T cells enriched from blood (not recorded which). This TCR was recovered from a woman between 50 and 59 years old with acute COVID-19. This CDR3 is CASSLQITGTGKGASYEQYF. CDR3 in DNA: TGTGCCAGCTCACTACAAATCACCGGGACAGGGAAAGGGGCTTCTTACGAGCAGTACTTC.